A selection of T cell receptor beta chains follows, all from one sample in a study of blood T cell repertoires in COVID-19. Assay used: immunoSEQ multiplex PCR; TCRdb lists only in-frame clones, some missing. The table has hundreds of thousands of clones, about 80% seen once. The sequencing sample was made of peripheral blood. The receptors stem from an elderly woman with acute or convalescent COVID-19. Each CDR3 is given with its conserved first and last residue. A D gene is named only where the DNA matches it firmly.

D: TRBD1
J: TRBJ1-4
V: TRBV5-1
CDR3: CASSIAGGVTNEKLFF
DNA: TGCGCCAGCAGCATCGCAGGGGGCGTAACTAATGAAAAACTGTTTTTT

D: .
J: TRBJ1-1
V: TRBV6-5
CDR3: CASSYGGITEAFF
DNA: TGTGCCAGCAGTTACGGGGGCATCACTGAAGCTTTCTTT

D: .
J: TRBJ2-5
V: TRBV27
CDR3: CASKTGDFGPETQYF
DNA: TGTGCCAGCAAGACCGGGGACTTCGGCCCAGAGACCCAGTACTTC

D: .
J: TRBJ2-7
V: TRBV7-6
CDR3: CASSLEPRIYEQYF
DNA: TGTGCCAGCAGCTTAGAGCCTAGGATCTACGAGCAGTACTTC

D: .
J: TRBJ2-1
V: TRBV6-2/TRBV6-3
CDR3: CASSYRRGKGSPFF
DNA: TGTGCCAGCAGTTACCGTCGCGGTAAAGGCAGTCCGTTCTTC

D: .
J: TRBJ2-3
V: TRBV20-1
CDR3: CSVSSTDTQYF
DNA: TGCAGTGTATCGAGCACAGATACGCAGTATTTT

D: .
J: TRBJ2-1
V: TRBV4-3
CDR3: CASSQGRVVVNEQFF
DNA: TGCGCCAGCAGCCAAGGCCGCGTAGTCGTCAATGAGCAGTTCTTC

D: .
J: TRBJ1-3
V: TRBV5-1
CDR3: CASSLLGRQSSGNTIYF
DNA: TGCGCCAGCAGCTTGTTAGGCAGGCAAAGCTCTGGAAACACCATATATTTT

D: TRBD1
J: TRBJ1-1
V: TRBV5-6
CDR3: CASSAQGSGTEAFF
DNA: TGTGCCAGCTCTGCACAGGGGAGCGGGACTGAAGCTTTCTTT

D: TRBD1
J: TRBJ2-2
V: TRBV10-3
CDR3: CAISESSDRVVGELFF
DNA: TGTGCCATCAGTGAGTCCTCGGACAGGGTTGTCGGGGAGCTGTTTTTT

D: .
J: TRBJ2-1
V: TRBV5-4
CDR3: CASSPSGRHYNEQFF
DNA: TGTGCCAGCAGCCCAAGCGGGCGTCATTACAATGAGCAGTTCTTC

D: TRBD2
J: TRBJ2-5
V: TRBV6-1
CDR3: CASSGQGLAAQETQYF
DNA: TGTGCCAGCAGTGGCCAGGGACTAGCGGCCCAAGAGACCCAGTACTTC